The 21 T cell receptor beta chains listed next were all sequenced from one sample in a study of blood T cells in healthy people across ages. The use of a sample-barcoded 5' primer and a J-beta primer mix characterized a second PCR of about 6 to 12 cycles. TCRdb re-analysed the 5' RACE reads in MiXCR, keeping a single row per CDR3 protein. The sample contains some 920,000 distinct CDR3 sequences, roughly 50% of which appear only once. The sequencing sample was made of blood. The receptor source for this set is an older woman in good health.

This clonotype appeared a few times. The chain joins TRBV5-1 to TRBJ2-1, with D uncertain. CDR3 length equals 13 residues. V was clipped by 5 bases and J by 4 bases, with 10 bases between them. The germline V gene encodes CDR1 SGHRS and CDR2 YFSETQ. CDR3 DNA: TGCGCCAGCAGTGAATACGCATACAATGAGCAGTTCTTC. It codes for CASSEYAYNEQFF.

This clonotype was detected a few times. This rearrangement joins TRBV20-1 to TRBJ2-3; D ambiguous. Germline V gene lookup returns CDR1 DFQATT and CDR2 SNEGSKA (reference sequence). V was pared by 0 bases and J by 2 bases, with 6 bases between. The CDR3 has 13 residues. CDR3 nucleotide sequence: TGCAGTGCTAGAGACCTTAACACAGATACGCAGTATTTT. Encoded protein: CSARDLNTDTQYF.

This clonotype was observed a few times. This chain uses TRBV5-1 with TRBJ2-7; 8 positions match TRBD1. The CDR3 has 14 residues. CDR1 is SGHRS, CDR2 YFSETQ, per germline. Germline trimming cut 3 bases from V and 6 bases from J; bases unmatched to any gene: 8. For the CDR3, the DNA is TGCGCCAGCAGCTCGCAGGGGGCACCCGGCGAGCAGTACTTC. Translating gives CASSSQGAPGEQYF.

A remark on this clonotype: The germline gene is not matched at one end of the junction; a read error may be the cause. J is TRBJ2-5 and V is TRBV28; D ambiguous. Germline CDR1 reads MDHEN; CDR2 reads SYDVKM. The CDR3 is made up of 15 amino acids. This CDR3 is CAGSFVTWYQETQYF. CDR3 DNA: TGTGCCGGCAGTTTCGTAACCTGGTACCAAGAGACCCAGTACTTC.

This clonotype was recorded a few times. CDR3 sequence: CASSQEPAAGTSTDTQYF. CDR3 nucleotide sequence: TGTGCCAGCAGCCAAGAACCAGCGGCGGGAACTAGCACAGATACGCAGTATTTT. The chain combines TRBV3-1 with TRBJ2-3; the D gene is possibly TRBD2 (6 bases). There are 18 residues in the CDR3. V dropped 0 bases and J dropped 0 bases, with 16 bases sitting between them. CDR1 LGHDT and CDR2 YNNKEL come from the germline V gene (reference sequence).

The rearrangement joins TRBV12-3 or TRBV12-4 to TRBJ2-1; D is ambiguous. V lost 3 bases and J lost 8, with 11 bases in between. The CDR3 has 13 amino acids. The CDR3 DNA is TGTGCCAGCAGTTTGTCTAGAGGTGATGAGCAGTTCTTC. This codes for CASSLSRGDEQFF.

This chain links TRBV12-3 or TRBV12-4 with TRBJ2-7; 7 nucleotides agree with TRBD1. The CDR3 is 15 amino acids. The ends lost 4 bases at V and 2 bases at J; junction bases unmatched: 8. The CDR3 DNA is TGTGCCAGCAGTTCCCCGCAGGGGGTTGCCTACGAGCAGTACTTC. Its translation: CASSSPQGVAYEQYF.

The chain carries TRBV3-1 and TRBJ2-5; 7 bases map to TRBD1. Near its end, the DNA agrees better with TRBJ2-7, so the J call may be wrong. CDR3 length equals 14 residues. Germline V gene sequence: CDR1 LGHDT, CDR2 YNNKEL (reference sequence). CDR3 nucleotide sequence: TGTGCCAGCAGCCGGACCGACAGGGACCACGAGCAGTACTTC. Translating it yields CASSRTDRDHEQYF.

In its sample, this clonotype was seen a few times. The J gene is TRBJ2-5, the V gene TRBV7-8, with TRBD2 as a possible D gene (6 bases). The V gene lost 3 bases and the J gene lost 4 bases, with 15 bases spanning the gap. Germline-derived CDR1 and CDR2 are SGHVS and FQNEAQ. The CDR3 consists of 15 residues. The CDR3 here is CASSLYGSSRETQYF. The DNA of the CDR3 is TGTGCCAGCAGCTTGTACGGGAGTAGCCGAGAGACCCAGTACTTC.

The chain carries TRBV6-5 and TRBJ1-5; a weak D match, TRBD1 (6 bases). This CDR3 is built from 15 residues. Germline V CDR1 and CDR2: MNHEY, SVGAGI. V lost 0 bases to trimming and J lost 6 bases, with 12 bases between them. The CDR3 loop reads CASSYSGTQRQPQHF. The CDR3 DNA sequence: TGTGCCAGCAGTTACTCGGGGACACAGCGTCAGCCCCAGCATTTT.

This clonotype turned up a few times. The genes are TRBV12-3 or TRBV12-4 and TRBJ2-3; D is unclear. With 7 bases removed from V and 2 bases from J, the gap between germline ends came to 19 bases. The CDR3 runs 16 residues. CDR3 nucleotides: TGTGCCAGCACCCTCCCCTCCCGGGCCAACACAGATACGCAGTATTTT. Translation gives CASTLPSRANTDTQYF.

The CDR3 DNA is TGCAGCGTTGAATTGGGACCCGAATACGAGCAGTACTTC. It codes for CSVELGPEYEQYF. J is TRBJ2-7 and V is TRBV29-1, with D perhaps being TRBD1 or TRBD2 (5 bases each). CDR1 is SQVTM and CDR2 is ANQGSEA in the germline V gene. Trimming took 2 bases from V and 4 from J, leaving 12 bases between them. CDR3 length: 13 residues.

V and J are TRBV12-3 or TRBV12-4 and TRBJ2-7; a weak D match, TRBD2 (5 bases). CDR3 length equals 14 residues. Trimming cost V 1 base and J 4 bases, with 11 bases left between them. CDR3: CASSLGGSQYEQYF. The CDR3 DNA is TGTGCCAGCAGTTTAGGAGGGTCGCAATACGAGCAGTACTTC.

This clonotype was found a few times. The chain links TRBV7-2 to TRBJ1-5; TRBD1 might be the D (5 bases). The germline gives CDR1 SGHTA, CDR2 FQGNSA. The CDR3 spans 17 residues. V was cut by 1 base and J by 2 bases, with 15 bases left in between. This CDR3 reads CASSLDGWDGGNQPQHF. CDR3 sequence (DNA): TGTGCCAGCAGCTTAGATGGCTGGGACGGAGGCAATCAGCCCCAGCATTTT.

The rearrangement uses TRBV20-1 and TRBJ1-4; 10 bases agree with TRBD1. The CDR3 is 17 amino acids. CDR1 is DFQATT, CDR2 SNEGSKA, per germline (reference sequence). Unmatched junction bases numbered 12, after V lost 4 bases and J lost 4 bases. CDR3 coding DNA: TGCAGTGCTACAGAACGGGACAGGGGAAGCATTAATGAAAAACTGTTTTTT. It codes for CSATERDRGSINEKLFF.

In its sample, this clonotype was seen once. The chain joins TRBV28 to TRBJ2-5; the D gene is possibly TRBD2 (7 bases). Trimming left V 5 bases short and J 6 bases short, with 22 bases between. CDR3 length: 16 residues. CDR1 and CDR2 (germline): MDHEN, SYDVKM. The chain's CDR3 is CASSTSGTLREKTQYF. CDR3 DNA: TGTGCCAGCAGTACGAGCGGGACACTGAGGGAAAAGACCCAGTACTTC.

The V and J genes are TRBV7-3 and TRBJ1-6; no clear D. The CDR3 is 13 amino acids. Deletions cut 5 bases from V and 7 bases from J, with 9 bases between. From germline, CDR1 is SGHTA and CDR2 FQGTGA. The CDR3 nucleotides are TGTGCCAGCAGCGGGGTTCGCAATTCACCCCTCCACTTT. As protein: CASSGVRNSPLHF.

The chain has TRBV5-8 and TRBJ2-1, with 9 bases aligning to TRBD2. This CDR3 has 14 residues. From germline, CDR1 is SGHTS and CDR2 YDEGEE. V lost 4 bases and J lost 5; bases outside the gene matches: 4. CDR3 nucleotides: TGTGCCAGCAGCGTAGGACTAGCGCACAATGAGCAGTTCTTC. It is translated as CASSVGLAHNEQFF.

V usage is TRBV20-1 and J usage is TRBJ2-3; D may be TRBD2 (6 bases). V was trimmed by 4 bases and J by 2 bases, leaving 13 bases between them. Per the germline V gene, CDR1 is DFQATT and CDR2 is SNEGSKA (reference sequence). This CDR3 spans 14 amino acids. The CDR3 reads CSANWLAPTDTQYF. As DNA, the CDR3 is TGCAGTGCTAATTGGCTAGCGCCCACAGATACGCAGTATTTT.

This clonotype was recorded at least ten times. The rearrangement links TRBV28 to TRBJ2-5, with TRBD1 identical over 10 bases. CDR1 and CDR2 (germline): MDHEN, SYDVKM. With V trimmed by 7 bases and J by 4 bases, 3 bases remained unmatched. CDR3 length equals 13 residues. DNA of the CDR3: TGTGCCAGCATTGGGACAGGGGTAGAGACCCAGTACTTC. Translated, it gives CASIGTGVETQYF.

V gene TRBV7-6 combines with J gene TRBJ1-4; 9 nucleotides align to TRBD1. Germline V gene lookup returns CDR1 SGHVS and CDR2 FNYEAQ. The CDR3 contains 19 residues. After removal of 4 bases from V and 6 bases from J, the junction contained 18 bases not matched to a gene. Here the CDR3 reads CASSSVPGQGTGLHEKLFF. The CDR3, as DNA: TGTGCCAGCAGCTCCGTCCCGGGACAGGGAACGGGCTTACATGAAAAACTGTTTTTT. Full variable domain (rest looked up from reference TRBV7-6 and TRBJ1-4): GAGVSQSPRYKVTKRGQDVALRCDPISGHVSLYWYRQALGQGPEFLTYFNYEAQQDKSGLPNDRFSAERPEGSISTLTIQRTEQRDSAMYRCASSSVPGQGTGLHEKLFFGSGTQLSVL.